These 10 T cell receptor beta chains originate from one sample sequenced in a study of regulatory T cells in long-lasting Graves disease (dated by TCRdb to the early 2020s). According to the study, the label for this sample's time point signals: newly diagnosed GD, antithyroid drugs for less than 3 months. For both TCR sequencing and RNA sequencing, RNA was extracted from PBMCs using TRIzol. Libraries were prepared through multiplex PCR. Sequencing instrument: Illumina HiSeq 4000. To build TCR beta libraries, CDR3 regions were amplified by Arm-PCR using iRepertoire HTBI primers. The raw public data were reprocessed by TCRdb itself: fastp quality trimming at Q25, MiXCR clonotype calling, in-frame beta chains only. All rows with the same CDR3 protein become a single entry with the most common DNA and genes. This sample comprises more than 450,000 distinct CDR3 sequences, around 15% of them detected only once. The ten largest clones represent 9.5% to 15% of the sample.

The data were also submitted as part of a second study, on T cells in Graves' hyperthyroidism and ophthalmopathy.

The sequenced sample was peripheral blood mononuclear cells (PBMCs), obtained at new diagnosis, from a patient treated with antithyroid drugs. Receptors originate from a man aged 35 to 55 with Graves disease. Donor details come from another sample of the same person, matched by shared clones.

This clonotype occurred a few times. The gene calls are TRBV12-3 or TRBV12-4 and TRBJ2-1, with D perhaps TRBD1 (6 bases). The CDR3 extends over 15 amino acids. V shed 3 bases and J shed 9 bases, with 18 bases lying between them. CDR3 coding DNA: TGTGCCAGCAGTTTTTCGAACCGCAGGGACACTGAGCAGTTCTTC. This codes for CASSFSNRRDTEQFF.

This clonotype was counted at least ten times. J is TRBJ1-3 and V is TRBV7-9; 8 positions agree with TRBD1. V shed 3 bases and J 2 bases; nucleotides not matched to a gene: 3. This CDR3 comprises 15 residues. The germline CDR1 and CDR2 sequences are SEHNR and FQNEAQ (reference sequence). The CDR3 DNA reads TGTGCCAGCAGCTTCAGACAGGGGCCTGGAAACACCATATATTTT. Encoded protein: CASSFRQGPGNTIYF.

The sample holds many counts of this clonotype. The V and J genes are TRBV12-3 or TRBV12-4 and TRBJ2-3; D remains ambiguous. V shed 2 bases and J shed 2 bases, with 8 bases lying between them. The CDR3 is made up of 14 amino acids. DNA of the CDR3: TGTGCCAGCAGTTTAACGTCCGTCACAGATACGCAGTATTTT. Protein product: CASSLTSVTDTQYF.

Comments on this clonotype: The CDR3 end shows no conserved phenylalanine or tryptophan, and so a read error is likely. V gene TRBV11-2 combines with J gene TRBJ2-7, with a tentative D call TRBD2 (6 bases). V was trimmed by 1 base and J by 5 bases, leaving 12 bases between them. The germline V gene encodes CDR1 SGHAT and CDR2 FQNNGV. The CDR3 extends over 14 amino acids. As DNA, the CDR3 is TGTGCCAGCAGCTTAGCGACCCGGACTAACGAGCAGTACCTC. This codes for CASSLATRTNEQYL.

This clonotype was seen repeatedly, ten times or more. This chain links TRBV11-2 with TRBJ2-3; no clear D gene. CDR3 size: 12 residues. Trimming took off 5 bases at V and 2 bases at J, with 5 bases between the two ends. Germline CDR1 and CDR2: SGHAT and FQNNGV. CDR3 in amino acids: CASSDNTDTQYF. The CDR3 nucleotides read TGTGCCAGCAGCGACAACACAGATACGCAGTATTTT.

This clonotype was recorded many times. The chain employs TRBV7-9 and TRBJ2-3, with TRBD1 as a possible D gene (6 bases). This CDR3 is 15 amino acids long. CDR1 and CDR2 (germline): SEHNR, FQNEAQ (reference sequence). V lost 5 bases and J lost 2, with 14 bases in between. The CDR3 is CASSMGTILTDTQYF. The CDR3 coding sequence is TGTGCCAGCAGCATGGGGACAATTCTCACAGATACGCAGTATTTT.

In this sample, this clonotype turned up a few times. This chain joins TRBV5-8 and TRBJ1-4; D gene ambiguous. The CDR3 is 12 residues long. Germline V CDR1 and CDR2: SGHTS, YDEGEE. Trimming removed 1 base from V and 11 bases from J, with 9 bases in between. CDR3: CASSLIPPKLFF. The CDR3 nucleotides are TGTGCCAGCAGCTTGATCCCCCCGAAACTGTTTTTT.

The gene calls are TRBV9 and TRBJ2-7; 7 bases agree with TRBD2. Unmatched junction bases numbered 2, after V lost 3 bases and J lost 5 bases. The V gene's germline CDR1 is SGDLS and CDR2 YYNGEE. The CDR3 contains 12 residues. The CDR3 DNA reads TGTGCCAGCAGCGGGGGGGGGGACGAGCAGTACTTC. Its protein is CASSGGGDEQYF.

This clonotype was seen repeatedly, ten times or more. The chain recombines TRBV7-8 with TRBJ2-5; possibly TRBD2 for D (5 bases). Deletions cut 7 bases from V and 3 bases from J, with 9 bases between. Germline lookup yields CDR1 SGHVS and CDR2 FQNEAQ. The CDR3 sequence is 12 residues long. CDR3 residues: CASTPGKETQYF. Here the CDR3 DNA reads TGTGCCAGCACGCCGGGAAAAGAGACCCAGTACTTC.

In this sample, this clonotype turned up a few times. The chain has TRBV11-2 and TRBJ2-3; 7 bases are a match to TRBD2. CDR1 is SGHAT, CDR2 FQNNGV, per germline. Germline trimming cut 3 bases from V and 1 base from J; bases unmatched to any gene: 4. This CDR3 spans 15 amino acids. The CDR3 sequence is CASSFSSGRTDTQYF. The CDR3, as DNA: TGTGCCAGCAGCTTCTCTAGCGGACGCACAGATACGCAGTATTTT.